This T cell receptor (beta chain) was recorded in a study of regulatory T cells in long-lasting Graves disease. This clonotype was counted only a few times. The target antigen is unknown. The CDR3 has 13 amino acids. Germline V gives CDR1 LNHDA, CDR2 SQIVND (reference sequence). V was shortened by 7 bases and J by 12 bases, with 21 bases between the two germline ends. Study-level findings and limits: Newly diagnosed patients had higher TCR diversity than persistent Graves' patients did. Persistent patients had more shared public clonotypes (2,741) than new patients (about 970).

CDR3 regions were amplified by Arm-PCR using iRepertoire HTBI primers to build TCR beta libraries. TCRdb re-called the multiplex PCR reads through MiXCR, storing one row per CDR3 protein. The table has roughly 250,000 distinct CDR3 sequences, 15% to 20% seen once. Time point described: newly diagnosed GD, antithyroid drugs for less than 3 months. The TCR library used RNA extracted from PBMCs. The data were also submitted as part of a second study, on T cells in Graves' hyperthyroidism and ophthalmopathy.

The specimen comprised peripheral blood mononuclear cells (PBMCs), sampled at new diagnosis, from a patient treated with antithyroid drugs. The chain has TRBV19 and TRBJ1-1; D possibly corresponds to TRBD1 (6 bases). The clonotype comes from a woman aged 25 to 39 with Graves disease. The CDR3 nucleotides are TGTGCCAGTACCCCCGCGGGGGGGGCTGGGACTTTCTTT. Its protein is CASTPAGGAGTFF. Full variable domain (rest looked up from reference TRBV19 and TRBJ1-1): DGGITQSPKYLFRKEGQNVTLSCEQNLNHDAMYWYRQDPGQGLRLIYYSQIVNDFQKGDIAEGYSVSREKKESFPLTVTSAQKNPTAFYLCASTPAGGAGTFFGQGTRLTVV.